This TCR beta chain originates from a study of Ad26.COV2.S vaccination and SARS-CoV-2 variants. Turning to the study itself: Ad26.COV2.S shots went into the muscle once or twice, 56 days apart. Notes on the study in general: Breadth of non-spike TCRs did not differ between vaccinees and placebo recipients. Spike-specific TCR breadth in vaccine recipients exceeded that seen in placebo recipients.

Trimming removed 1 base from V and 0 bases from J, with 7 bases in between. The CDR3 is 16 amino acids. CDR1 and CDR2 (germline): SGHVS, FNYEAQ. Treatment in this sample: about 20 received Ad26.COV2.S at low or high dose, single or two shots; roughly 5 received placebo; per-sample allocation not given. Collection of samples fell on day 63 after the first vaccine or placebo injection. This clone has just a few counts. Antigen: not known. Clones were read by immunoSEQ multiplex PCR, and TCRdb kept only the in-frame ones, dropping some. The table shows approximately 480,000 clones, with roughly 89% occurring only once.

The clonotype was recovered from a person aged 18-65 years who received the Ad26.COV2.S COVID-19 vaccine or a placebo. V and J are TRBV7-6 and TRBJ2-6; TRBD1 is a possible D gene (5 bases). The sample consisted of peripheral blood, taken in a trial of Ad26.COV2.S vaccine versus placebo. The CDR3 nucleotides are TGTGCCAGCAGCTTAGGACAGAGCTCTGGGGCCAACGTCCTGACTTTC. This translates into CASSLGQSSGANVLTF.